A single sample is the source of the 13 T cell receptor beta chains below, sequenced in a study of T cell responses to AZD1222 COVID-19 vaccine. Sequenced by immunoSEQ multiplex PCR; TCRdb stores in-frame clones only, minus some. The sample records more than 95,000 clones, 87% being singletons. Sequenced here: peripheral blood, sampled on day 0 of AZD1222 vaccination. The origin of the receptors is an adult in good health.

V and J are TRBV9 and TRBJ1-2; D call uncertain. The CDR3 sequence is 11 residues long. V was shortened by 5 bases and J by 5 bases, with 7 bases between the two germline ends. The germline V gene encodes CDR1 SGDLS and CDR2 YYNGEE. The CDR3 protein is CASRTQYGYTF. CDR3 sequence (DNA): TGTGCCAGCAGAACACAGTATGGCTACACCTTC.

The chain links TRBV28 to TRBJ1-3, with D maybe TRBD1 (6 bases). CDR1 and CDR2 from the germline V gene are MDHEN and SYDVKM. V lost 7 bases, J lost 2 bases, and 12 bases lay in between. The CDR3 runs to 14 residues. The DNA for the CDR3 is TGTGCCAGCACCGACAGGTTCCCTGGAAACACCATATATTTT. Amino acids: CASTDRFPGNTIYF.

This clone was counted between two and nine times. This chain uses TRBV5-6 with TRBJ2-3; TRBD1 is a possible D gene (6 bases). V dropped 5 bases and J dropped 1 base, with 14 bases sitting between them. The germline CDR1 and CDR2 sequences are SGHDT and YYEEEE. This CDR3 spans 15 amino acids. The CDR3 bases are TGTGCCAGCAGTTTTGATCCAGGGGGCACAGATACGCAGTATTTT. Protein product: CASSFDPGGTDTQYF.

The CDR3 nucleotides are TGTGCCAGCAGCTTCCCCGGCGCTTACTATGGCTACACCTTC. Translation gives CASSFPGAYYGYTF. This rearrangement joins TRBV9 to TRBJ1-2; D unclear. Trimming took off 4 bases at V and 3 bases at J, with 13 bases between the two ends. Germline V gene data show CDR1 as SGDLS and CDR2 as YYNGEE. This CDR3 is built from 14 residues.

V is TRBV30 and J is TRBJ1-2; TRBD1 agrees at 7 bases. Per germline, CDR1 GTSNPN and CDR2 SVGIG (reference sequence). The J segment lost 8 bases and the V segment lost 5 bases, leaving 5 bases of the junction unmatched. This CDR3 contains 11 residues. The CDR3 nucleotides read TGTGCCTGGCGCTGGGACAGCGGCTACACCTTC. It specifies CAWRWDSGYTF.

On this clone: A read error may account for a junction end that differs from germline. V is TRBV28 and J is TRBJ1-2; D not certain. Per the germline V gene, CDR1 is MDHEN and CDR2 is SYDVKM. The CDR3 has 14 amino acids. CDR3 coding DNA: TGTGCCAGCAGGTTATCCGAGGGAGTCGATGGCTACACCTTC. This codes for CASRLSEGVDGYTF.

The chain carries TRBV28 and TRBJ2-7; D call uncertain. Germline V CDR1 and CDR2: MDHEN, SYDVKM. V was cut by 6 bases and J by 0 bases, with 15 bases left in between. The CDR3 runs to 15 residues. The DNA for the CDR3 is TGTGCCAGCAGCCTGGGATTAAGAAGCTCCTACGAGCAGTACTTC. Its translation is CASSLGLRSSYEQYF.

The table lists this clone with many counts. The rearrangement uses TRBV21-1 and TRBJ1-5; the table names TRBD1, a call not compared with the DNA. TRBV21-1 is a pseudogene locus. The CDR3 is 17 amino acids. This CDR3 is CASSKVRTGSKNQPQHF. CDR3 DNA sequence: TGTGCCAGCAGCAAAGTCCGAACAGGGTCAAAGAATCAGCCCCAGCATTTT.

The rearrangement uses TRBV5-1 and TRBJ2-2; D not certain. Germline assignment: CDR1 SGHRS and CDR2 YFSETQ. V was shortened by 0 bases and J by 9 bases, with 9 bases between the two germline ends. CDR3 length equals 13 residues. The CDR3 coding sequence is TGCGCCAGCAGCTTGGAGGCCCCCCGGGAGCTGTTTTTT. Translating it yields CASSLEAPRELFF.

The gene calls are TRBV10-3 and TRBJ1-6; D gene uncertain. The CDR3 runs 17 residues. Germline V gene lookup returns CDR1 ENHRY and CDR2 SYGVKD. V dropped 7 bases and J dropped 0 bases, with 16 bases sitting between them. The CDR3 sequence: CAIKSDGPVSYNSPLHF. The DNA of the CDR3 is TGTGCCATCAAGTCAGACGGGCCGGTCTCCTATAATTCACCCCTCCACTTT.

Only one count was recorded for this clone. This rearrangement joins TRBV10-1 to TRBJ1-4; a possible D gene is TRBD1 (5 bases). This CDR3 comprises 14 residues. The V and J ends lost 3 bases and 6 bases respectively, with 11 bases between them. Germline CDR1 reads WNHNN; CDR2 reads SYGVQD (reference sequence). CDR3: CASSDEVGHEKLFF. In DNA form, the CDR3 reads TGCGCCAGCAGTGATGAAGTGGGACATGAAAAACTGTTTTTT.

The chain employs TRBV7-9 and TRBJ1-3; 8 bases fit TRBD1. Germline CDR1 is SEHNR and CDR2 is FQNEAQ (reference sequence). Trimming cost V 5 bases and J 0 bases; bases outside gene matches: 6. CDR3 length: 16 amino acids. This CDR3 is CASSVGQGISGNTIYF. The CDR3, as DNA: TGTGCCAGCAGCGTTGGACAGGGTATCTCTGGAAACACCATATATTTT.

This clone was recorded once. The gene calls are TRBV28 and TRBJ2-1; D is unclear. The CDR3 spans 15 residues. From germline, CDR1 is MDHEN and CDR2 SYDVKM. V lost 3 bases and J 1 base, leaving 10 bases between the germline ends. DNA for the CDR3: TGTGCCAGCAGTTTCGAGTCCCTTTCCTACAATGAGCAGTTCTTC. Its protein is CASSFESLSYNEQFF.